Below, 14 T cell receptor beta chains from the same sample are listed, as sequenced in a study of blood T cell repertoires in COVID-19. Repertoires were generated with immunoSEQ multiplex PCR, while TCRdb's copy carries only in-frame clones and drops some. The repertoire holds over 150,000 clones, with approximately 85% as singletons. The sample comprised PBMCs or T cells enriched from blood (not recorded which). Receptors were obtained from a man aged 40-50 years who had recovered from COVID-19.

The chain joins TRBV29-1 to TRBJ1-4, with 9 positions matching TRBD1. The CDR3 has 15 residues. Germline values: CDR1 SQVTM, CDR2 ANQGSEA. Trimming removed 7 bases from V and 5 bases from J; junction bases left unmatched: 11. CDR3 nucleotides: TGCAGCGCCCGTACCTGGACAGGGGCAAATGAAAAACTGTTTTTT. Its protein product is CSARTWTGANEKLFF. The full variable domain, rest sourced from reference TRBV29-1 and TRBJ1-4, is SAVISQKPSRDICQRGTSLTIQCQVDSQVTMMFWYRQQPGQSLTLIATANQGSEATYESGFVIDKFPISRPNLTFSTLTVSNMSPEDSSIYLCSARTWTGANEKLFFGSGTQLSVL.

This clone was detected once. The CDR3 sequence is CASSLIFSTDTQYF. CDR3 sequence (DNA): TGCGCCAGCAGCTTGATCTTTAGCACAGATACGCAGTATTTT. V and J are TRBV5-1 and TRBJ2-3; D remains ambiguous. Germline CDR1 and CDR2: SGHRS and YFSETQ. Trimming pared 1 base from V and 0 bases from J, leaving 6 bases between. The CDR3 is made up of 14 amino acids.

This chain's CDR3 is CSASQELFQGDYGYTF. In DNA, the CDR3 is TGCAGTGCTAGTCAGGAACTATTCCAAGGGGACTATGGCTACACCTTC. The rearrangement joins TRBV20-1 to TRBJ1-2; perhaps TRBD1 as D (5 bases). The V end lost 3 bases, the J end lost 3 bases, and 20 bases lay between the germline ends. Germline lookup yields CDR1 DFQATT and CDR2 SNEGSKA (reference sequence). The CDR3 loop spans 16 amino acids.

The V gene is TRBV18, the J gene TRBJ1-5, with TRBD1 matching 7 bases. CDR1 is KGHSH and CDR2 is LQKENI in the germline V gene. V shed 4 bases and J 6 bases; nucleotides not matched to a gene: 3. The CDR3 covers 13 residues. The CDR3 is CASSQDRAQPQHF. The CDR3 nucleotides are TGTGCCAGCTCACAAGACAGGGCTCAGCCCCAGCATTTT.

This chain links TRBV3-1 (or the pseudogene TRBV3-2) with TRBJ1-5, with D possibly matching TRBD1 (6 bases). V dropped 4 bases and J dropped 5 bases, with 9 bases sitting between them. The germline V gene has CDR1 LGHDT and CDR2 YNNKEL (reference sequence). The CDR3 is made up of 13 amino acids. For the CDR3, the DNA is TGTGCCAGCAGCCTTCAGGGGCATCAGCCCCAGCATTTT. This sequence encodes CASSLQGHQPQHF.

This chain joins TRBV28 and TRBJ1-5; 7 positions agree with TRBD1. The junction had 12 bases not matched to a gene; V was cut back by 6 bases and J by 4 bases. Germline CDR1 and CDR2: MDHEN and SYDVKM. This CDR3 is 16 amino acids long. The CDR3 reads CASSKLRAGGNQPQHF. DNA for the CDR3: TGTGCCAGCAGCAAGCTTAGGGCAGGGGGGAATCAGCCCCAGCATTTT.

This clone came up a few times. V gene TRBV19 combines with J gene TRBJ2-2; 7 bases match TRBD1. CDR3 length: 15 residues. CDR1 and CDR2 from the germline V gene are LNHDA and SQIVND (reference sequence). Trimming removed 6 bases from V and 4 bases from J; junction bases left unmatched: 8. CDR3 nucleotides: TGTGCCAGTAGCGGTGGGGACAGACCCACCGGGGAGCTGTTTTTT. Protein sequence: CASSGGDRPTGELFF.

This chain uses TRBV6-1 with TRBJ1-6, with a weak D call TRBD1 (5 bases). The CDR3 runs 15 residues. Trimming pared 0 bases from V and 11 bases from J, leaving 14 bases between. From germline, CDR1 is MNHNS and CDR2 SASEGT. CDR3 coding DNA: TGTGCCAGCAGTGAAGCATCCGGGGGACGAGCACCCCTCCACTTT. Its translation: CASSEASGGRAPLHF.

The rearrangement joins TRBV19 to TRBJ1-1, with D maybe TRBD1 (6 bases). The CDR3 is made up of 14 amino acids. The V and J ends lost 3 bases and 4 bases respectively, with 12 bases between them. CDR1 and CDR2 from the germline V gene are LNHDA and SQIVND (reference sequence). The chain's CDR3 is CASSMYRDGTEAFF. The CDR3 DNA reads TGTGCCAGTAGTATGTACAGGGATGGCACTGAAGCTTTCTTT.

The genes are TRBV2 and TRBJ1-1; 10 nucleotides match TRBD1. The CDR3 contains 16 residues. The V segment lost 1 base and the J segment 3 bases; nucleotides outside the gene matches: 5. The germline CDR1 and CDR2 sequences are SNHLY and FYNNEI. The CDR3 region has the DNA TGTGCCAGCAGTGAAGTGGGACAGGGGAGGGACACTGAAGCTTTCTTT. It is translated as CASSEVGQGRDTEAFF.

This chain connects TRBV30 to TRBJ1-6; tentatively, D is TRBD1 (6 bases). The CDR3 has 15 residues. CDR1 is GTSNPN, CDR2 SVGIG, per germline (reference sequence). Deletions cut 4 bases from V and 0 bases from J, with 10 bases between. The CDR3 protein is CAWTPTGSYNSPLHF. The CDR3 nucleotides read TGTGCCTGGACCCCGACAGGCTCCTATAATTCACCCCTCCACTTT.

The chain employs TRBV2 and TRBJ2-5; 14 bases fit TRBD2. The trim removed 8 bases at V and 13 bases at J, leaving 9 bases unmatched. The CDR3 covers 13 residues. Germline loops: CDR1 SNHLY, CDR2 FYNNEI. CDR3 sequence reads: CASARLAGGNMYF. The CDR3 DNA follows: TGTGCCAGCGCCCGACTAGCGGGAGGGAATATGTACTTC.

This chain links TRBV4-1 with TRBJ1-3; D is perhaps TRBD1 (6 bases). V was clipped by 1 base and J by 2 bases, with 9 bases between them. This CDR3 spans 15 amino acids. The V gene's germline CDR1 is MGHRA and CDR2 YSYEKL. The chain's CDR3 is CASSQATGPGNTIYF. Written as DNA, the CDR3 is TGCGCCAGCAGCCAAGCGACAGGTCCTGGAAACACCATATATTTT.

This clone has just a few counts. The gene calls are TRBV10-3 and TRBJ2-2; the D gene is possibly TRBD1 (6 bases). The CDR3 totals 16 residues. The ends were cut back, 1 base at V and 1 base at J, with 10 bases in the middle. Per germline, CDR1 ENHRY and CDR2 SYGVKD. For the CDR3, the DNA is TGTGCCATCAGTGAGTTGCCAGGGGAGAACACCGGGGAGCTGTTTTTT. Translating it yields CAISELPGENTGELFF.